This passage covers 8 T cell receptor beta chains from one sample sequenced in a study of identical twins. TCRdb re-called the 5' RACE reads through MiXCR, storing one row per CDR3 protein. The data show 700,000 to 950,000 distinct CDR3 sequences, about 12% seen once. These same data were also listed under a study on yellow fever vaccine responses in identical twins.

Sequencing was done on a sample of PBMCs. Receptors originate from a woman between 18 and 30 years old in good health.

This clonotype was counted a few times. J is TRBJ1-1 and V is TRBV7-8, with a possible D match to TRBD1 (5 bases). Germline CDR1 and CDR2: SGHVS and FQNEAQ. The CDR3 consists of 15 residues. Trimming left V 4 bases short and J 3 bases short, with 15 bases between. In DNA, the CDR3 is TGTGCCAGCAGCTATACGACAGCATGGGACACTGAAGCTTTCTTT. It yields the protein CASSYTTAWDTEAFF.

This clonotype was recorded many times. The chain is built from TRBV20-1 and TRBJ1-5; the match to TRBD1 covers 7 bases. This CDR3 spans 15 amino acids. The V gene end was trimmed by 0 bases and the J gene end by 6 bases; junction bases not matched to a gene: 8. Germline CDR1 DFQATT, CDR2 SNEGSKA (reference sequence). CDR3: CSAREPGTESQPQHF. CDR3 coding DNA: TGCAGTGCTAGAGAACCGGGGACAGAATCTCAGCCCCAGCATTTT.

This clonotype was recorded once. The chain uses TRBV10-3 and TRBJ2-1; TRBD2 is a possible D gene (6 bases). V was trimmed by 0 bases and J by 2 bases, leaving 8 bases between them. This CDR3 comprises 15 residues. Germline loops: CDR1 ENHRY, CDR2 SYGVKD. The CDR3 loop reads CAISESSGPYNEQFF. The CDR3 bases are TGTGCCATCAGTGAGTCGAGCGGGCCCTACAATGAGCAGTTCTTC.

This clonotype was seen more than once but under ten times. The chain joins TRBV6-2 or TRBV6-3 to TRBJ2-1, with D tentatively TRBD2 (6 bases). Germline lookup yields CDR1 MNHEY and CDR2 SVGEGT. This CDR3 contains 12 residues. V was pared by 3 bases and J by 8 bases, with 8 bases between. CDR3 bases: TGTGCCAGCAGTTATGCGGGGTATGAGCAGTTCTTC. As protein: CASSYAGYEQFF.

This clonotype was seen many times. V is TRBV6-6 and J is TRBJ2-1; D gene ambiguous. This CDR3 comprises 13 residues. Trimming left V 5 bases short and J 6 bases short, with 11 bases between. Germline CDR1 reads MNHNY; CDR2 reads SVGAGI (reference sequence). The CDR3: CASSTAGGNEQFF. CDR3 coding DNA: TGTGCCAGCAGTACGGCTGGCGGCAATGAGCAGTTCTTC.

This clonotype was recorded many times. The rearrangement uses TRBV5-1 and TRBJ2-3, with TRBD2 matching 8 bases. Per the germline V gene, CDR1 is SGHRS and CDR2 is YFSETQ. J was trimmed by 6 bases and V by 4 bases; bases with no gene match: 4. CDR3 length equals 13 residues. The CDR3 spells CASSPGGRDTQYF. The CDR3 nucleotides read TGCGCCAGCAGCCCGGGGGGGCGGGATACGCAGTATTTT.

This chain connects TRBV5-1 to TRBJ1-5; D gene uncertain. CDR1 and CDR2 (germline): SGHRS, YFSETQ. This CDR3 contains 14 residues. Trimming removed 0 bases at V and 2 bases at J, with 6 bases between. CDR3 amino acids: CASSLESGNQPQHF. DNA for the CDR3: TGCGCCAGCAGCTTGGAGAGCGGCAATCAGCCCCAGCATTTT.

In DNA, the CDR3 is TGTGCCAGCACCCCGCGGCCCCAGGCCACCGGGGAGCTGTTTTTT. Amino acid sequence: CASTPRPQATGELFF. The chain carries TRBV27 and TRBJ2-2; D is undetermined. Germline loops: CDR1 MNHEY, CDR2 SMNVEV (reference sequence). Deletions cut 7 bases from V and 4 bases from J, with 16 bases between. This CDR3 has 15 residues.